The 13 T cell receptor beta chains below come from one sample, sequenced in a study of T cells in Graves' hyperthyroidism and ophthalmopathy. Template material for amplifying TCR beta CDR3 regions consisted of RNA transcripts. First-round RT-PCR of the TCR CDR3 relied on the HTBI primer set. TCRdb re-called the multiplex PCR reads through MiXCR, storing one row per CDR3 protein. This sample has fewer than 350,000 distinct CDR3 sequences, with about 16% found just once. The sample consisted of blood. These receptors originate from a woman between 50 and 59 years old with Graves' hyperthyroidism that later progressed to Graves' ophthalmopathy.

This clonotype came up a few times. This rearrangement joins TRBV19 to TRBJ2-6, with D possibly matching TRBD1 (6 bases). CDR1 and CDR2 from the germline V gene are LNHDA and SQIVND (reference sequence). The ends were cut back, 1 base at V and 0 bases at J, with 13 bases in the middle. The CDR3 is made up of 18 amino acids. The CDR3 loop is CASSIARGPSSGANVLTF. The CDR3 nucleotides read TGTGCCAGTAGTATAGCCAGGGGTCCGAGCTCTGGGGCCAACGTCCTGACTTTC.

Ten or more counts support this clonotype. As DNA, the CDR3 is TGTGCCAGCACCTCGCAGGGCTACGAGCAGTACTTC. Translating gives CASTSQGYEQYF. The chain employs TRBV28 and TRBJ2-7, with D tentatively TRBD1 (5 bases). CDR1 and CDR2 (germline): MDHEN, SYDVKM. CDR3 size: 12 residues. Deletions cut 7 bases from V and 3 bases from J, with 10 bases between.

This clonotype showed up many times. The chain uses TRBV28 and TRBJ2-7; 7 bases are a match to TRBD1. The J segment lost 1 base and the V segment lost 11 bases, leaving 2 bases of the junction unmatched. The CDR3 has 11 amino acids. Looked up from germline, CDR1 is MDHEN and CDR2 is SYDVKM. The CDR3 reads CAWGQSYEQYF. The DNA of the CDR3 is TGTGCCTGGGGACAGTCCTACGAGCAGTACTTC.

This clonotype has ten or more counts. This chain uses TRBV2 with TRBJ2-3, with 10 bases identical to TRBD1. The junction had 3 bases not matched to a gene; V was cut back by 6 bases and J by 6 bases. Germline values: CDR1 SNHLY, CDR2 FYNNEI. The CDR3 loop spans 13 amino acids. The CDR3 DNA reads TGTGCCAGCAGGGACAGGGGGGGGGATACGCAGTATTTT. It specifies CASRDRGGDTQYF.

The gene calls are TRBV4-1 and TRBJ1-6; TRBD1 matches 7 bases. CDR3 size: 16 residues. The germline V gene has CDR1 MGHRA and CDR2 YSYEKL. J was trimmed by 4 bases and V by 1 base; bases with no gene match: 4. Here the CDR3 reads CASSQAGTAYNSPLHF. The CDR3 DNA is TGCGCCAGCAGCCAAGCCGGGACAGCTTATAATTCACCCCTCCACTTT.

The rearrangement joins TRBV7-3 to TRBJ1-5; D remains ambiguous. The V gene's germline CDR1 is SGHTA and CDR2 FQGTGA. V lost 5 bases to trimming and J lost 4 bases, with 27 bases between them. This CDR3 spans 19 amino acids. This chain's CDR3 is CASSPPPRTAHAGNQPQHF. Here the CDR3 DNA reads TGTGCCAGCAGCCCCCCCCCCCGGACTGCTCATGCAGGTAATCAGCCCCAGCATTTT.

This clonotype occurred many times. The V call is TRBV7-3, the J call TRBJ1-1; D not resolved. The germline CDR1 and CDR2 sequences are SGHTA and FQGTGA. This CDR3 has 13 residues. V was trimmed by 4 bases and J by 8 bases, leaving 14 bases between them. The CDR3 reads CASSSAGVKEAFF. In DNA form, the CDR3 reads TGTGCCAGCAGCTCCGCCGGGGTAAAGGAAGCTTTCTTT.

This clonotype was counted ten times or more. The V call is TRBV18, the J call TRBJ1-1; possibly TRBD1 for D (5 bases). The V gene's germline CDR1 is KGHSH and CDR2 LQKENI. The V end lost 6 bases, the J end lost 4 bases, and 9 bases lay between the germline ends. The CDR3 extends over 12 amino acids. CDR3 in amino acids: CASSQRGTEAFF. The CDR3 coding sequence is TGTGCCAGCTCCCAAAGGGGCACTGAAGCTTTCTTT.

The chain couples TRBV2 to TRBJ2-3; TRBD2 matches 15 bases. The junction had 5 bases not matched to a gene; V was cut back by 7 bases and J by 3 bases. The length of the CDR3 is 16 residues. The germline V gene has CDR1 SNHLY and CDR2 FYNNEI. The CDR3 spells CASTEGTSGRTDTQYF. In DNA form, the CDR3 reads TGTGCCAGCACCGAGGGGACTAGCGGGAGGACAGATACGCAGTATTTT.

This clonotype has at least ten counts. The chain combines TRBV28 with TRBJ1-1, with no clear D. CDR1 MDHEN and CDR2 SYDVKM come from the germline V gene. This CDR3 contains 12 residues. With 6 bases removed from V and 10 bases from J, the gap between germline ends came to 15 bases. This CDR3 is CASSALSGRAFF. In DNA, the CDR3 is TGTGCCAGCAGCGCCTTGTCGGGTAGAGCTTTCTTT.

This clonotype was seen at least ten times. The chain combines TRBV18 with TRBJ2-2; TRBD2 might be the D (5 bases). V lost 2 bases, J lost 2 bases, and 12 bases lay in between. This CDR3 has 16 residues. CDR1 is KGHSH and CDR2 is LQKENI in the germline V gene. In nucleotides, the CDR3 is TGTGCCAGCTCACCATCAACGGGAACAAACACCGGGGAGCTGTTTTTT. Translating gives CASSPSTGTNTGELFF.

The genes are TRBV5-1 and TRBJ1-1; 8 positions agree with TRBD1. With V trimmed by 2 bases and J by 6 bases, 3 bases remained unmatched. Germline loops: CDR1 SGHRS, CDR2 YFSETQ. This CDR3 comprises 13 residues. Here the CDR3 reads CASSFTGGAEAFF. DNA for the CDR3: TGCGCCAGCAGCTTTACAGGGGGTGCTGAAGCTTTCTTT.

The chain carries TRBV7-8 and TRBJ2-1, with TRBD2 matching 10 bases. V lost 5 bases and J lost 4; bases outside the gene matches: 5. Germline loops: CDR1 SGHVS, CDR2 FQNEAQ. The CDR3 is 15 residues long. CDR3 DNA sequence: TGTGCCAGCAGCCAGACTAGCGGGCATTACAATGAGCAGTTCTTC. It encodes CASSQTSGHYNEQFF.